This TCR beta chain is drawn from a study of T cell changes during pregnancy in multiple sclerosis. TCRdb's table, derived via immunoSEQ multiplex PCR, lists solely in-frame clones and lacks some. The sample lists 50,000 to 60,000 clones, 85% to 90% occurring once. V lost 7 bases and J 5 bases, leaving 11 bases between the germline ends. Germline values: CDR1 SNHLY, CDR2 FYNNEI. CDR3 size: 12 residues. As to this clone: This sample includes further DNA sequences coding for the same CDR3.

The chain links TRBV2 to TRBJ1-2; tentative D call: TRBD1 (5 bases). The clonotype originates from a female donor with multiple sclerosis, enrolled in a pregnancy study. Sequenced here: CD4+ T cells from peripheral blood mononuclear cells, sampled in the first trimester of pregnancy. The CDR3: CASTEEGYGYTF. As DNA, the CDR3 is TGTGCCAGCACCGAGGAGGGGTATGGCTACACCTTC.